This is a list of T cell receptor beta chains from one sample in a study of cytomegalovirus exposure and HLA in healthy donors. Here immunoSEQ multiplex PCR was the method, and the copy in TCRdb shows in-frame clones only, minus some. The sample lists 80,000 to 100,000 clones, roughly 80% occurring once. Sequenced: PBMCs. The source is a human donor in good health. Both conserved end residues are part of each CDR3. D genes are given only for firm matches. Some rows have no size entry. The others give once, few or many, or a class for an expanded clone.

V gene,J gene,clone size,D gene,CDR3 DNA,CDR3 protein
TRBV5-6,TRBJ2-7,-,-,TGTGCCAGCAGCCCCGCAGAGGGAGTCTACGAGCAGTACTTC,CASSPAEGVYEQYF
TRBV19,TRBJ2-2,-,-,TGTGCCAGTAGTATAGTCCGCGACTGGTCGACGAACACCGGGGAGCTGTTTTTT,CASSIVRDWSTNTGELFF
TRBV4-1,TRBJ2-2,-,-,TGCGCCAGCAGACTTGACTTCGACACCGGGGAGCTGTTTTTT,CASRLDFDTGELFF
TRBV9,TRBJ2-3,-,TRBD2,TGTGCCAGCAGCGCGGGTTCTAGCGGGGAGAACACAGATACGCAGTATTTT,CASSAGSSGENTDTQYF
TRBV2,TRBJ1-1,-,TRBD1,TGTGCCAGCACCTACAGGGGCGGACGGAACACTGAAGCTTTCTTT,CASTYRGGRNTEAFF
TRBV6-1,TRBJ2-5,-,TRBD1,TGTGCCAGCAGTGGATCCGGGACAGAACAAGAGACCCAGTACTTC,CASSGSGTEQETQYF
TRBV6-5,TRBJ1-5,-,-,TGTGCCAGCAGTAAAAGGGACACCCGGGAGCCCCAGCATTTT,CASSKRDTREPQHF
TRBV6-1,TRBJ2-3,-,-,TGTGCCAGCAGTTCGCCAGGGAACGCAGATACGCAGTATTTT,CASSSPGNADTQYF
TRBV19,TRBJ2-7,few,-,TGTGCCAGTAGTACGAGGGCCAACAACTACGAGCAGTACTTC,CASSTRANNYEQYF
TRBV7-2,TRBJ2-5,-,-,TGTGCCAGCACCTTAAACGTCGCGGCGGCGGAGACCCAGTACTTC,CASTLNVAAAETQYF
TRBV25-1,TRBJ2-7,few,-,TGTGCCCTAGTCGACTGCAACTACGAGCAGTACTTC,CALVDCNYEQYF
TRBV9,TRBJ2-1,-,TRBD2,TGTGCCAGCAGCTCAATAGCGGGAGCCAATGAGCAGTTCTTC,CASSSIAGANEQFF
TRBV4-2,TRBJ2-2,-,-,TGTGCCAGCAGCCAATTCTTAGCGGATCTCACCGGGGAGCTGTTTTTT,CASSQFLADLTGELFF
TRBV6-5,TRBJ2-5,-,-,TGTGCCAGCAGTTACCTTCGGGGTGAGCAGTACTTC,CASSYLRGEQYF
TRBV28,TRBJ1-2,-,TRBD1,TGTGCCAGCAGTCTAAGGACAGGGAGCGGCTACACCTTC,CASSLRTGSGYTF
TRBV9,TRBJ1-1,-,-,TGTGCCAGCAGCGTAGGGACAGACAAAGCTTTCTTT,CASSVGTDKAFF
TRBV6-4,TRBJ2-7,once,TRBD2,TGTGCCAGCAGTGAGCCGAGACTAGCGGGGCGAGTAAGCTCCTACGAGCAGTACTTC,CASSEPRLAGRVSSYEQYF
TRBV15,TRBJ2-5,-,-,TGTGCCACCAGCAGAGTAAGTGGAGGAGAGACCCAGTACTTC,CATSRVSGGETQYF
TRBV5-1,TRBJ1-1,-,TRBD1,TGCGCCAGCAGCTTGACAGGGGGCACTGAAGCTTTCTTT,CASSLTGGTEAFF
TRBV5-6,TRBJ2-6,-,-,TGTGCCAGCAGAACAGTGTCTGGGGCCAACGTCCTGACTTTC,CASRTVSGANVLTF
TRBV6-5,TRBJ2-5,-,TRBD1,TGTGCCAGCAGCACAGACAGGGGGCGAGTGGAGACCCAGTACTTC,CASSTDRGRVETQYF
TRBV19,TRBJ1-2,-,-,TGTGCCAGTAGTATAGATGGACACCTAAACCGCTACACCTTC,CASSIDGHLNRYTF
TRBV30,TRBJ2-1,-,TRBD1,TGTGCCTGGTCAGGGGGCTTGGGGTACAATGAGCAGTTCTTC,CAWSGGLGYNEQFF
TRBV19,TRBJ2-7,-,TRBD2,TGTGCCAGTAGTATCGTCACTAGCGCCTCCTACGAGCAGTACTTC,CASSIVTSASYEQYF
TRBV28,TRBJ1-2,-,-,TGTGCCACCAAAACAGGGACTGGCTACACCTTC,CATKTGTGYTF
TRBV5-6,TRBJ2-7,-,-,TGTGCCAGCAGCTCTGAGACTGGAACCTACGAGCAGTACTTC,CASSSETGTYEQYF
TRBV30,TRBJ2-7,-,TRBD1,TGTGCCTGGAGGGACAGGTCCTACGAGCAGTACTTC,CAWRDRSYEQYF
TRBV30,TRBJ1-3,-,-,TGTGCCTGGAGAGCCGGAGGCAGAAGGGGGAACACCATATATTTT,CAWRAGGRRGNTIYF
TRBV28,TRBJ2-3,few,TRBD2,TGTGCCAGCAGTCGCCGGGGGGGCCCAAGCACAGATACGCAGTATTTT,CASSRRGGPSTDTQYF
TRBV6-5,TRBJ2-1,once,TRBD1,TGTGCCAGCAGTTCACCGGGACAGCAACACCTGGGGCAGTTCTTC,CASSSPGQQHLGQFF
TRBV27,TRBJ2-7,-,TRBD1,TGTGCCAGCAGTCCGCCGACAGGGGAGCAGTACTTC,CASSPPTGEQYF
TRBV7-3,TRBJ1-2,once,-,TGTGCCAGCAGGAACTCACAGGGTTCAGAGTACACCTTC,CASRNSQGSEYTF
TRBV9,TRBJ1-2,-,-,TGTGCCAGCAGCGTAGGAAGGAGGGGTGATGGCTACACCTTC,CASSVGRRGDGYTF
TRBV7-7,TRBJ2-2,-,TRBD1,TGTGCCAGCAGCCAGGGACAGGGTGTCGGGGAGCTGTTTTTT,CASSQGQGVGELFF
TRBV13,TRBJ2-3,-,-,TGTGCCAGCAGCTTAGGAGGGGGGGGAACAGATACGCAGTATTTT,CASSLGGGGTDTQYF
TRBV6-5,TRBJ2-7,-,TRBD1,TGTGCCAGCAGTTACTCTAGGGACAGGGGGGACTACGAGCAGTACTTC,CASSYSRDRGDYEQYF
TRBV5-6,TRBJ1-3,-,-,TGTGCCAGCAGCACCGGGGGGTCTGGAAACACCATATATTTT,CASSTGGSGNTIYF
TRBV5-1,TRBJ2-3,-,TRBD2,TGCGCCAGCAGCTTGGGGTTGGGCGCGGGAGCTAGAAATACGCAGTATTTT,CASSLGLGAGARNTQYF
TRBV5-6,TRBJ2-1,-,-,TGTGCCAGCAGCCCCCGGGTATTAAATGAGCAGTTCTTC,CASSPRVLNEQFF
TRBV28,TRBJ2-1,-,-,TGTGCCAGCAGTCCGAGACTAGTAAATGAGCAGTTCTTC,CASSPRLVNEQFF
TRBV21-1,TRBJ2-5,-,-,TGTGCCAGCAGCAAACTTAGGCGGCGTACCCGTACGGAGACCCAGTACTTC,CASSKLRRRTRTETQYF
TRBV7-9,TRBJ2-7,-,-,TGTGCCAGCAGCCCTTGGACGCAGGACTCCTCCGAGCAGTACTTC,CASSPWTQDSSEQYF
TRBV15,TRBJ1-2,-,-,TGTGCCACCGCTACGTCGCAGGGTCAAAGACGCCCCTATGGCTACACCTTC,CATATSQGQRRPYGYTF
TRBV5-1,TRBJ2-1,-,TRBD2,TGCGCCAGCAGCATGAGCGGGGGGGCTAACGAGCAGTTCTTC,CASSMSGGANEQFF
TRBV4-3,TRBJ2-7,-,-,TGCGCCAGCAGCCAGCGGTATCGCTCCTACGAGCAGTACTTC,CASSQRYRSYEQYF
TRBV25-1,TRBJ1-2,-,-,TGTGCCAGCAGTGAATCTGGCAGGCAAGGCCCCTATGGCTACACCTTC,CASSESGRQGPYGYTF
TRBV7-2,TRBJ2-3,-,TRBD1,TGTGCCAGCAGGTCGGGACAGGTTCACACAGATACGCAGTATTTT,CASRSGQVHTDTQYF
TRBV30,TRBJ2-7,-,TRBD1,TGTGCCTGGAGAGTCAACAGGGGGCCCTACGAGCAGTACTTC,CAWRVNRGPYEQYF
TRBV7-9,TRBJ2-5,-,TRBD2,TGTGCCAGCAGCTTAGACGGGGGGGCCGGTGAGACCCAGTACTTC,CASSLDGGAGETQYF
TRBV5-1,TRBJ2-3,-,TRBD2,TGCGCCAGCAGCTTGGTTCCTAGCGGGGGGCCTAGCACAGATACGCAGTATTTT,CASSLVPSGGPSTDTQYF
TRBV7-3,TRBJ2-1,-,TRBD1,TGTGCCAGCAGCCGGAGCGACAGGGATGAGCAGTTCTTC,CASSRSDRDEQFF
TRBV6-5,TRBJ2-7,-,-,TGTGCCAGCAGTTACTCGCCGGACAGACCCTCCTACGAGCAGTACTTC,CASSYSPDRPSYEQYF
TRBV7-7,TRBJ2-2,-,-,TGTGCCAACACGTCCCCTCACACCGGGGAGCTGTTTTTT,CANTSPHTGELFF
TRBV5-4,TRBJ2-1,few,TRBD2,TGTGCCAGCAGCTTGGGGGGTCTAGCGGGACAAAATGAGCAGTTCTTC,CASSLGGLAGQNEQFF
TRBV30,TRBJ2-7,-,-,TGTGCCTGGAAGGGCAGGGGATCCTACGAGCAGTACTTC,CAWKGRGSYEQYF